These 22 T cell receptor beta chains came from one sample sequenced in a study of T-cell memory formation after mild COVID-19. TCRdb reanalysed the 5' RACE reads using MiXCR and keeps one entry per CDR3 protein. The sample has around 400,000 distinct CDR3 sequences, less than 25% seen once. The sequenced material came from PBMCs or a T cell subset sorted from them (not recorded which). These receptors came from an adult woman who had mild COVID-19 (a few samples of this study predate the infection). Cell type and time point are not known.

This chain uses TRBV10-3 with TRBJ2-7, with a tentative D call TRBD2 (6 bases). The CDR3 runs to 12 residues. The V end was cut by 5 bases, the J end by 3 bases, with 8 bases between. Germline V lookup: CDR1 ENHRY, CDR2 SYGVKD. CDR3 sequence (DNA): TGTGCCATCAGTTCGGGGGACTACGAGCAGTACTTC. Its translation: CAISSGDYEQYF.

V is TRBV4-3 and J is TRBJ2-3; TRBD2 matches at 9 bases. Germline V gene sequence: CDR1 LGHNA, CDR2 YSLEER. The CDR3 extends over 15 amino acids. V lost 3 bases to trimming and J lost 3 bases; unmatched junction nucleotides: 4. CDR3 protein: CASSQSAGGTDTQYF. CDR3 nucleotide sequence: TGCGCCAGCAGCCAGTCAGCGGGAGGAACAGATACGCAGTATTTT.

This clonotype was found many times. V is TRBV19 and J is TRBJ2-5, with D possibly being TRBD2 (6 bases). The CDR3 consists of 14 residues. Per germline, CDR1 LNHDA and CDR2 SQIVND (reference sequence). V was clipped by 5 bases and J by 5 bases, with 15 bases between them. In DNA form, the CDR3 reads TGTGCCAGTAGTCGATCTCTAGGAGGGGAGACCCAGTACTTC. It codes for CASSRSLGGETQYF. Full variable domain (remainder filled in from reference TRBV19 and TRBJ2-5): DGGITQSPKYLFRKEGQNVTLSCEQNLNHDAMYWYRQDPGQGLRLIYYSQIVNDFQKGDIAEGYSVSREKKESFPLTVTSAQKNPTAFYLCASSRSLGGETQYFGPGTRLLVL.

There are a few counts of this clonotype. This chain links TRBV7-9 with TRBJ2-3; no clear D gene. The CDR3 is 14 residues long. From germline, CDR1 is SEHNR and CDR2 FQNEAQ (reference sequence). The germline V and J ends were trimmed by 5 bases and 2 bases, with 11 bases remaining between them. CDR3 in DNA: TGTGCCAGCAGCCCTTCGACCCACACAGATACGCAGTATTTT. Its protein is CASSPSTHTDTQYF.

V is TRBV3-1 and J is TRBJ2-1; tentative D call: TRBD2 (6 bases). CDR1 and CDR2 (germline): LGHDT, YNNKEL (reference sequence). Trimming shortened V by 8 bases and J by 8 bases, and 19 bases separated the two germline ends. The CDR3 is made up of 14 amino acids. This chain's CDR3 is CASCPKSGRYEQFF. CDR3 nucleotide sequence: TGTGCCAGCTGCCCGAAGAGCGGGCGCTATGAGCAGTTCTTC.

V gene TRBV7-9 combines with J gene TRBJ2-1; the D gene is possibly TRBD2 (6 bases). This CDR3 region has 16 residues. Looked up from germline, CDR1 is SEHNR and CDR2 is FQNEAQ (reference sequence). Trimming stripped 0 bases from V and 5 bases from J, with 14 bases between. The CDR3 DNA follows: TGTGCCAGCAGCTTAGCGGCCTGGGAGGCAGACAATGAGCAGTTCTTC. Translating it yields CASSLAAWEADNEQFF.

The chain recombines TRBV5-1 with TRBJ2-7; D possibly corresponds to TRBD1 (5 bases). Trimming took 1 base from V and 1 from J, leaving 15 bases between them. The length of the CDR3 is 16 residues. Germline CDR1 and CDR2: SGHRS and YFSETQ. CDR3 bases: TGCGCCAGCAGCTTGCTTCAGGGCCTACCGTCCTACGAGCAGTACTTC. This gives the protein CASSLLQGLPSYEQYF.

J is TRBJ2-5 and V is TRBV5-1; no clear D gene. The CDR3 length is 14 residues. Germline V gene data show CDR1 as SGHRS and CDR2 as YFSETQ. Trimming took 0 bases from V and 1 from J, leaving 7 bases between them. The CDR3 sequence is CASSLDSRQETQYF. The CDR3 DNA sequence: TGCGCCAGCAGCTTGGACAGTCGCCAAGAGACCCAGTACTTC.

This clonotype was seen at least ten times. V gene TRBV18 combines with J gene TRBJ2-1, with 9 bases lining up with TRBD2. Germline-derived CDR1 and CDR2 are KGHSH and LQKENI. With 1 base clipped from V and 4 bases from J, the junction kept 14 bases outside the gene matches. The CDR3 sequence is 19 residues long. This CDR3 reads CASSPLRPREGLKYNEQFF. As DNA, the CDR3 is TGTGCCAGCTCACCACTGCGGCCGCGGGAGGGCCTTAAGTACAATGAGCAGTTCTTC.

The chain employs TRBV18 and TRBJ1-1; a weak D match, TRBD1 (5 bases). Germline CDR1 reads KGHSH; CDR2 reads LQKENI. Trimming took 3 bases from V and 9 from J, leaving 11 bases between them. The CDR3 covers 12 residues. The CDR3 nucleotides are TGTGCCAGCTCACCCCGACAGATACAAGCTTTCTTT. Amino acids: CASSPRQIQAFF.

This chain connects TRBV14 to TRBJ2-7, with a weak D call TRBD2 (6 bases). The CDR3 loop spans 17 amino acids. Germline values: CDR1 SGHDN, CDR2 FVKESK. V lost 0 bases and J 0 bases, leaving 15 bases between the germline ends. The chain's CDR3 is CASSQDERGYLSYEQYF. CDR3 nucleotides: TGTGCCAGCAGCCAAGATGAACGGGGGTATCTCTCCTACGAGCAGTACTTC.

This chain uses TRBV7-9 with TRBJ1-1; no definite D call. V was clipped by 7 bases and J by 5 bases, with 8 bases between them. Germline V CDR1 and CDR2: SEHNR, FQNEAQ (reference sequence). The CDR3 spans 11 residues. The CDR3 here is CASIGYTEAFF. DNA of the CDR3: TGTGCCAGCATAGGGTATACTGAAGCTTTCTTT.

The V call is TRBV6-5, the J call TRBJ2-4; D may be TRBD2 (7 bases). The CDR3 runs 16 residues. Per the germline V gene, CDR1 is MNHEY and CDR2 is SVGAGI. The germline V and J ends were trimmed by 5 bases and 7 bases, with 21 bases remaining between them. CDR3 in amino acids: CASSRSGAGAGNIQYF. The CDR3, as DNA: TGTGCCAGCAGTCGCTCCGGCGCGGGGGCGGGGAACATTCAGTACTTC.

This clonotype appeared a few times. The chain uses TRBV5-1 and TRBJ2-1, with D possibly TRBD2 on 7 matching bases. This CDR3 is built from 16 residues. Germline assignment: CDR1 SGHRS and CDR2 YFSETQ. The V and J ends lost 3 bases and 6 bases respectively, with 19 bases between them. The CDR3 spells CASSWGGLAGRNEQFF. CDR3 coding DNA: TGCGCCAGCAGCTGGGGGGGGCTAGCTGGTCGCAATGAGCAGTTCTTC.

The chain combines TRBV24-1 with TRBJ2-7; TRBD2 agrees at 7 bases. Germline V gene lookup returns CDR1 KGHDR and CDR2 SFDVKD. After removal of 6 bases from V and 5 bases from J, the junction contained 9 bases not matched to a gene. The CDR3 has 14 amino acids. CDR3 sequence (DNA): TGTGCCACCAGTCCAGCGGGACCCCTGGACGAGCAGTACTTC. Encoded protein: CATSPAGPLDEQYF.

This clonotype was counted between two and nine times. V and J are TRBV5-8 and TRBJ2-7, with 10 bases that match TRBD1. Germline lookup yields CDR1 SGHTS and CDR2 YDEGEE. This CDR3 contains 15 residues. Germline trimming cut 1 base from V and 5 bases from J; bases unmatched to any gene: 6. The CDR3 DNA reads as TGTGCCAGCAGCTTGACCCGGGACAGGGGCAACGAGCAGTACTTC. Amino acids: CASSLTRDRGNEQYF.

This clonotype came up a few times. CDR3 protein: CASTLTANTEAFF. The CDR3 DNA reads as TGTGCCAGCACTCTGACAGCGAACACTGAAGCTTTCTTT. J is TRBJ1-1 and V is TRBV5-6; D is perhaps TRBD1 (5 bases). Germline V gene lookup returns CDR1 SGHDT and CDR2 YYEEEE. CDR3 length: 13 amino acids. V was clipped by 6 bases and J by 1 base, with 10 bases between them.

The chain is built from TRBV18 and TRBJ1-4; D call uncertain. The V end lost 8 bases, the J end lost 11 bases, and 12 bases lay between the germline ends. Germline values: CDR1 KGHSH, CDR2 LQKENI. The CDR3 loop spans 11 amino acids. This CDR3 reads CASQREEKLFF. The CDR3 nucleotides are TGTGCCAGCCAAAGGGAGGAGAAACTGTTTTTT.

The table lists this clonotype with many counts. The V and J genes are TRBV2 and TRBJ1-5; D is uncertain. V shed 6 bases and J shed 2 bases, with 20 bases lying between them. CDR1 is SNHLY and CDR2 is FYNNEI in the germline V gene. This CDR3 comprises 17 residues. CDR3 nucleotides: TGTGCCAGCAGCCACGAACAGTGGAACGAGGGCAATCAGCCCCAGCATTTT. Residues: CASSHEQWNEGNQPQHF. The variable domain in full, with the rest retrieved from reference TRBV2 and TRBJ1-5, is EPEVTQTPSHQVTQMGQEVILRCVPISNHLYFYWYRQILGQKVEFLVSFYNNEISEKSEIFDDQFSVERPDGSNFTLKIRSTKLEDSAMYFCASSHEQWNEGNQPQHFGDGTRLSIL.

The rearrangement joins TRBV18 to TRBJ1-3; D uncertain. The CDR3 contains 14 residues. V gave up 2 bases and J gave up 0 bases, with 5 bases separating them. Germline CDR1 is KGHSH and CDR2 is LQKENI. This CDR3 is CASSPSVSGNTIYF. The CDR3 nucleotides read TGTGCCAGCTCACCAAGTGTCTCTGGAAACACCATATATTTT. The variable domain in full, completed from reference TRBV18 and TRBJ1-3, reads NAGVMQNPRHLVRRRGQEARLRCSPMKGHSHVYWYRQLPEEGLKFMVYLQKENIIDESGMPKERFSAEFPKEGPSILRIQQVVRGDSAAYFCASSPSVSGNTIYFGEGSWLTVV.

This rearrangement joins TRBV12-3 or TRBV12-4 to TRBJ1-1; 8 positions agree with TRBD1. V lost 6 bases, J lost 0 bases, and 12 bases stayed unmatched. The CDR3 is 17 amino acids. The CDR3 protein is CASRPDRGTGMNTEAFF. The CDR3 coding sequence is TGTGCCAGCAGACCCGATCGGGGGACAGGAATGAACACTGAAGCTTTCTTT.

The V call is TRBV7-9, the J call TRBJ2-3; D not resolved. This CDR3 is built from 16 residues. The V and J ends lost 5 bases and 5 bases respectively, with 20 bases between them. In germline, CDR1 is SEHNR, CDR2 FQNEAQ (reference sequence). DNA for the CDR3: TGTGCCAGCAGCCCTGAAAGGGCGTGGGTGGGAGATACGCAGTATTTT. It specifies CASSPERAWVGDTQYF.